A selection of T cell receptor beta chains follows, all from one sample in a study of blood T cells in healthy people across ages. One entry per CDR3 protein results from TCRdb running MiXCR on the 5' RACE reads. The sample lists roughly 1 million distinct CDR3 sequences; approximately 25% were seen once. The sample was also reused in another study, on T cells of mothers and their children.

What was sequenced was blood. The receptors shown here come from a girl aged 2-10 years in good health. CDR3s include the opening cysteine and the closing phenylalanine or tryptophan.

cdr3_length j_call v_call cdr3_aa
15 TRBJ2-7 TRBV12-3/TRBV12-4 CASSLFLAGTYEQYF
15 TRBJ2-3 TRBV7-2 CASSLKRGGSDTQYF
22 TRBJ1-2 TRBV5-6 CASSSKLRGLRGEALIRYGHTF
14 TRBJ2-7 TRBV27 CASRRQPRGDEQYF
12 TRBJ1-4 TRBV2 CASSEYREKPFF
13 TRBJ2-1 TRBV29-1 CSVVRPSYNEQFF
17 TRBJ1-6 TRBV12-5 CASGLVLVGILDSPLHF
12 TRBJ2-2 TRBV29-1 CSVDIVPGELFF
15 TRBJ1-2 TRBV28 CASRGSGQGSGGYTF
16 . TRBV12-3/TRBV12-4 CASSNGGSGIGEEQFF
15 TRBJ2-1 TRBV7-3 CASSLKVGTSHEQFF
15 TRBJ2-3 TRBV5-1 CASSPRDRDPDTQYF